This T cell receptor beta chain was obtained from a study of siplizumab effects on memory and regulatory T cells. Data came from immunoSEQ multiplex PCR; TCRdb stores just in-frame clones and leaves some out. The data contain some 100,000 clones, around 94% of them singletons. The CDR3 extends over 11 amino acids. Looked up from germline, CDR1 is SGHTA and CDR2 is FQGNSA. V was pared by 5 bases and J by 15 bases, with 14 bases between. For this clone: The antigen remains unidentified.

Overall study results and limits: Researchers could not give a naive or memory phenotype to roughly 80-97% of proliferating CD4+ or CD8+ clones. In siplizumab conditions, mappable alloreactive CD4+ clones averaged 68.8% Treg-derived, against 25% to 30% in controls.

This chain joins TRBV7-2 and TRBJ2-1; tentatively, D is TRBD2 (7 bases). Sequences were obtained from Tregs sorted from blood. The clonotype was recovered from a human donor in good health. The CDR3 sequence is CASSRGAGRFF. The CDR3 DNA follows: TGTGCCAGCAGCCGGGGGGCCGGGCGGTTCTTC.